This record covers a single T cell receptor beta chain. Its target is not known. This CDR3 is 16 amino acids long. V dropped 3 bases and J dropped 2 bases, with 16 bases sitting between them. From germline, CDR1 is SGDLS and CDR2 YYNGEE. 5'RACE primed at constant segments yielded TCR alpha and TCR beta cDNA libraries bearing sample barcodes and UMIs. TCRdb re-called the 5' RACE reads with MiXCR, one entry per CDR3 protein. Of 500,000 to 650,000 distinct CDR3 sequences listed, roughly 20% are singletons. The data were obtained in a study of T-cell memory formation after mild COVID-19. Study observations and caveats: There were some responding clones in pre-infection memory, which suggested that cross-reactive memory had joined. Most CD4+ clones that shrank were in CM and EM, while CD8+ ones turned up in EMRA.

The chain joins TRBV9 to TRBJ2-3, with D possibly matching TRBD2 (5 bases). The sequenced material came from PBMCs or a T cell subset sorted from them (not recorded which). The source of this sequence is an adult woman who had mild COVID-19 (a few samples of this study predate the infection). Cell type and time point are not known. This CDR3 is CASSARLSLNTDTQYF. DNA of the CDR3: TGTGCCAGCAGCGCCAGACTATCCCTCAACACAGATACGCAGTATTTT.